This TCR beta chain was recorded in a study of cytomegalovirus exposure and HLA in healthy donors (dated by TCRdb to 2015 to 2018). At the level of the whole study: An earlier analysis of more than 550 of the donors reported about 280 Gb of sequence data and 117 million unique TCR beta sequences obtained from around 190 million T cells. On average, 235,054 unique TCR beta nucleotide sequences were sequenced per donor among 350 to 400 genotyped donors of the cohort, with roughly a sixth of those sequences being non-productive. In a later analysis, previously published TCR beta repertoires from 670 or so donors were re-analyzed and high-resolution HLA genotyping was added so that TCR occurrence patterns could be studied. Typing coverage varied by locus: 629-630 donors for A, B, C, DRB1 and DQB1; under 550 for DQA1; approximately 610 for DPA1; approximately 450 for DPB1. Alongside the repertoire data, information on donor age, sex, ethnicity and CMV serostatus was compiled. The study aimed to test whether signatures of past pathogen exposure could be identified by cataloging public T cell receptors. An earlier analysis of more than 450 of the donors used high-throughput TCR beta sequencing to judge whether each TCR beta V gene segment behaved as functional or pseudogenic. The genetic ancestry cluster associated with self-reported Caucasian donors included over 80% of the approximately 410 genotyped donors. In addition to the first cohort of around 670 subjects, a separate validation cohort of 120 different subjects was used. The later analysis used no new phenotypic data to find candidate immune exposures, relying instead on TCR beta sequences and their occurrence across donors. High-throughput TCR immunosequencing, statistical association of individual TCRs with disease status, and machine learning were combined to predict cytomegalovirus infection status. A handful of DR-DQ haplotypes were handled as single units for association and clustering because linkage in the cohort was strong. All discovery cohort repertoires had been generated on a single sequencing platform. The study profiled the T cell repertoires of hundreds of subjects by immunosequencing and related them to cytomegalovirus serostatus. About 300 gigabases of sequencing data and approximately 80 million unique TCR sequences were included in an early release covering around 650 HLA-typed donors. A later genetic analysis used genome-wide SNP genotypes for 398 of the 666 donors, treating that subset as a discovery cohort. HLA typing included class I and class II loci at four-digit resolution. Study-level results and caveats: The 87-base-pair reads could not distinguish some IMGT-functional V segments, including TRBV6-2 and TRBV6-3, so those segments were excluded. In vitro tests confirmed that a few of the cytomegalovirus-associated TCR beta chains recognize cytomegalovirus antigens. According to a later analysis, parvovirus B19, influenza, CMV and Epstein-Barr virus appeared linked to several top co-occurrence clusters. The cohort was sequenced for TCR beta chains only, and without alpha or paired-chain data the features that could be detected were limited. In the study, some 180 TCR beta chains were listed as associated with cytomegalovirus. The sequencing pipeline was judged likely to have produced a cluster of highly shared sequence variants as a technical artifact. When HLA alleles, especially DR and DQ, strongly co-occurred, attributing TCR associations to individual alleles was difficult. According to a later genetic analysis, donors in an Asian-associated ancestry cluster had fewer N-insertions in productive TCRs than the roughly 700-donor mean. In a later analysis, HLA-associated TCR beta chains were found to be more clonally expanded and to have lower generation probabilities than equally common non-associated chains. In a later analysis, the rate of TCR association differed among HLA loci, with DRB1 alleles having the most associated TCRs and HLA-C alleles having the fewest. Sequencing depth was assumed to be roughly uniform across donors in the presence/absence analyses, though that assumption may not hold. Correlated functional status among segregating V segments might be attributable to linkage disequilibrium, but an unknown experimental factor could not be ruled out. Because HLA typing was missing for some donors at each locus, association tests included only the typed subset. Broadly in line with IMGT annotations, most TCR beta V segments showed up in productive rearrangements about 90% or about 30% of the time in an earlier analysis of about 500 of the donors. CMV serostatus was the only immune exposure information available for the cohort. In a later analysis, most CMV-associated TCR beta chains were found to appear HLA-restricted, with HLA associations seemingly driven largely by CMV exposure. The classifier was reported to diagnose cytomegalovirus status with high specificity and sensitivity in both the original and validation cohorts. A later genetic analysis associated a missense DCLRE1C variant with V-gene and J-gene trimming of TCR beta chains, and an independent cohort replicated the association. While some public TCRs were present in many individuals, most TCR sequences turned up only very rarely across donors. At a false discovery rate of 0.05, a later analysis linked 16,000 or so TCR beta sequences to specific HLA alleles. The earlier analysis of 587 of the donors excluded some 15 rarely observed V segments, including chromosome 9 orphons, because counts were too low. The authors suggested that the approach could potentially be generalized to other disease states and immunological phenotypes. A further reported finding was that TCR beta sequences accurately predicted the HLA-A and HLA-B alleles for most subjects in the first cohort.

The cohort comprised approximately 700 healthy bone marrow donors. Cohort members were all nominally healthy when sampled, although unrecorded immune exposures were likely present. The donor tested CMV seronegative and was one of the 352 seronegative cohort members. A peripheral blood sample was provided by each donor, and peripheral blood mononuclear cells were used for TCR beta sequencing. Genomic DNA extraction from the blood cell samples was performed with the Qiagen DNeasy Blood Extraction Kit. Worth noting for this clone: There is no known antigen for this receptor. Germline is not matched at one junction end, which may reflect a read error.

Libraries were made using the immunoSEQ multiplex PCR assay. For the multiplex PCR, a mixture combining 60 forward primers for TCR Vbeta segments and 13 reverse primers for TCR Jbeta segments was used. Amplification of the CDR3 region of rearranged TCR beta genes was performed with a multiplex PCR assay on genomic DNA. Amplified TCR beta libraries were sequenced as 87-base-pair reads on the Illumina HiSeq System. In the authors' own workflow: Across the 670 or so repertoires, a later analysis counted tens of millions of unique TCR beta chains, 9.5 million to 13 million of which were shared by at least two donors. To remove PCR and sequencing errors, raw reads were error-corrected and collapsed into unique sequences using a nearest-neighbor algorithm that merged closely related sequences. Alignment of CDR3 sequences to IMGT reference sequences was used to assign V, D and J gene segments. For a sequence to be retained, a match of at least six nucleotides was required to both a V gene segment and a J gene segment. A rearrangement was called productive if the CDR3 had no stop codons and remained in frame with V and J, and every other rearrangement was called non-productive. CDR3 was defined according to IMGT convention as the region running from the second conserved V-encoded cysteine to the conserved J-encoded phenylalanine. The earlier analysis of about 640 of the donors excluded any sequence lacking an unambiguous match to a single V gene segment. In an earlier analysis of several hundred of the donors, a V segment was called functional when productive rearrangements were above 56.7%, and segregating when the standard deviation between donors exceeded 5%. A statistical classification framework was built to diagnose cytomegalovirus status from the catalog of TCR beta chain sequences. In a later analysis, TCR nucleotide sequences were compared against IMGT/GENE-DB human TR gene sequences so that V and J genes could be assigned. Using the TCRdist pipeline, a later analysis assigned CDR3 sequences along with most-parsimonious VDJ recombination scenarios. A later analysis defined each TCR beta chain by its CDR3 amino acid sequence plus V-gene family, and excluded reads lacking a unique V-gene family. In a later analysis, fewer than 650 highly shared, low-generation-probability nucleotide sequences were removed to address suspected cross-contamination and a sequencing artifact. In a later analysis, a clonal expansion index for each public chain was calculated from normalized within-repertoire ranks of inferred template counts. A later analysis computed generation probabilities with a VDJ recombination model fitted to out-of-frame rearrangements, and checked the results against IGoR. Hypergeometric tests were used in a later analysis to score TCR-TCR, TCR-HLA and TCR-CMV co-occurrence, with a repertoire-size bias correction applied to the TCR pairs. A later analysis estimated false discovery rates by permuting HLA or CMV assignments 20 times. In a later analysis, co-occurring TCRs were grouped using DBSCAN, and TCRdist sequence similarity was added for clustering within HLA-allele-positive subsets. For co-occurrence clustering, repertoires with fewer than 30,000 or more than 120,000 public chains were excluded, along with five or six repertoires with anomalous nucleotide sharing. TCRdb carries this immuneACCESS record with in-frame sequences only. Its versions omit some clonotypes, under half of them owing to an unresolved V gene in the studies checked, with the rest unexplained. V and J calls and clone size are as listed in that table; D and trimming were resolved from the DNA. This sample's records show 150,000 to 200,000 clones. The ten largest account for roughly 1.3% of the sample.

CDR1 LNHDA and CDR2 SQIVND are derived from the germline V gene (reference sequence). Spanning cysteine to phenylalanine, the CDR3 consists of 15 amino acids. Just the 45-base CDR3 DNA is kept, in frame starting at base 1. The sequence links TRBV19 to TRBJ2-1; D gene: possibly TRBD2, on 6 matching bases. Sequencing input: PBMCs. The receptor was derived from a woman in her sixties in good health and CMV-seronegative. The CDR3 region has the sequence CASSIAGGSYNEQFF. The nucleotide sequence reads as follows: TGTGCCAGTAGCATAGCTGGGGGGTCCTACAATGAGCAGTTCTTC.